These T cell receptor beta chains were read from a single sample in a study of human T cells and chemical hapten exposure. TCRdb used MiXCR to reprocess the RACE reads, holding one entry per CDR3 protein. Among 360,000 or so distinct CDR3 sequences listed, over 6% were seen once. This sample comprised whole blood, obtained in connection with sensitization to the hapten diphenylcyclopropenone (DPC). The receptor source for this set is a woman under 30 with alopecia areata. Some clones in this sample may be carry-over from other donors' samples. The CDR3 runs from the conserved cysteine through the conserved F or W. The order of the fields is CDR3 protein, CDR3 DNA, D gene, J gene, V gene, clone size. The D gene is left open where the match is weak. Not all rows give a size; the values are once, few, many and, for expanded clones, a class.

CDR3 protein: CASSRQGGSPLHF; CDR3 DNA: TGTGCCAGCAGCCGACAGGGGGGGTCACCCCTCCACTTT; D gene: TRBD1; J gene: TRBJ1-6; V gene: TRBV14; clone size: many
CDR3 protein: CSVGWGGETGELFF; CDR3 DNA: TGCAGCGTCGGATGGGGCGGAGAGACCGGGGAGCTGTTTTTT; D gene: -; J gene: TRBJ2-2; V gene: TRBV29-1; clone size: -
CDR3 protein: CATSDSFTGELFF; CDR3 DNA: TGTGCCACCAGTGATTCTTTTACCGGGGAGCTGTTTTTT; D gene: -; J gene: TRBJ2-2; V gene: TRBV24-1; clone size: -
CDR3 protein: CASKRSGGALETQYF; CDR3 DNA: TGTGCCAGCAAGAGGAGCGGGGGGGCCTTAGAGACCCAGTACTTC; D gene: TRBD2; J gene: TRBJ2-5; V gene: TRBV9; clone size: few
CDR3 protein: CASSLVATGSYNEQFF; CDR3 DNA: TGCGCCAGCAGCTTGGTTGCGACTGGCTCCTACAATGAGCAGTTCTTC; D gene: -; J gene: TRBJ2-1; V gene: TRBV5-1; clone size: few
CDR3 protein: CASSPQSGGQSDEQFF; CDR3 DNA: TGTGCCAGCTCACCACAAAGCGGGGGGCAATCAGATGAGCAGTTCTTC; D gene: TRBD2; J gene: TRBJ2-1; V gene: TRBV18; clone size: -
CDR3 protein: CASSQGGGIHNEQFF; CDR3 DNA: TGCGCCAGCAGCCAGGGAGGGGGGATTCACAATGAGCAGTTCTTC; D gene: -; J gene: TRBJ2-1; V gene: TRBV4-3; clone size: few
CDR3 protein: CASSENSGYTF; CDR3 DNA: TGTGCCAGCAGTGAAAACAGTGGCTACACCTTC; D gene: -; J gene: TRBJ1-2; V gene: TRBV6-2/TRBV6-3; clone size: many
CDR3 protein: CASSTVSSYNEQFF; CDR3 DNA: TGTGCCAGCAGTACAGTGAGCTCCTACAATGAGCAGTTCTTC; D gene: -; J gene: TRBJ2-1; V gene: TRBV2; clone size: few
CDR3 protein: CATTSRVTGANVLTF; CDR3 DNA: TGTGCCACCACCTCGCGGGTAACTGGGGCCAACGTCCTGACTTTC; D gene: -; J gene: TRBJ2-6; V gene: TRBV6-5; clone size: -
CDR3 protein: CASSYSTSGGSQYF; CDR3 DNA: TGTGCCAGCAGTTACTCAACTAGCGGGGGGTCCCAGTATTTT; D gene: TRBD2; J gene: TRBJ2-3; V gene: TRBV6-2/TRBV6-3; clone size: few
CDR3 protein: CASSLTMSTDTQYF; CDR3 DNA: TGTGCCAGCAGCTTAACCATGAGCACAGATACGCAGTATTTT; D gene: -; J gene: TRBJ2-3; V gene: TRBV7-9; clone size: -
CDR3 protein: CASSSGQTNEKLFF; CDR3 DNA: TGTGCCAGCAGTTCGGGACAGACTAATGAAAAACTGTTTTTT; D gene: TRBD1; J gene: TRBJ1-4; V gene: TRBV12-3/TRBV12-4; clone size: many
CDR3 protein: CASSLDSGYGYTF; CDR3 DNA: TGTGCCAGCAGCTTGGACAGCGGCTATGGCTACACCTTC; D gene: -; J gene: TRBJ1-2; V gene: TRBV6-6; clone size: few
CDR3 protein: CATSRAQDLLETQYF; CDR3 DNA: TGTGCCACCAGCAGAGCACAGGACCTTTTGGAGACCCAGTACTTC; D gene: -; J gene: TRBJ2-5; V gene: TRBV15; clone size: many
CDR3 protein: CASVDQPGIDAFF; CDR3 DNA: TGTGCCAGCGTCGATCAGCCTGGGATTGATGCTTTCTTT; D gene: -; J gene: TRBJ1-1; V gene: TRBV28; clone size: many
CDR3 protein: CASSLIQGMGSPLHF; CDR3 DNA: TGTGCCAGCAGTTTAATTCAGGGGATGGGATCACCCCTCCACTTT; D gene: -; J gene: TRBJ1-6; V gene: TRBV28; clone size: many
CDR3 protein: CASSPGGDTQYF; CDR3 DNA: TGTGCCAGCAGCCCTGGAGGGGATACGCAGTATTTT; D gene: -; J gene: TRBJ2-3; V gene: TRBV12-3/TRBV12-4; clone size: many
CDR3 protein: CSASGAPGSNYGYTF; CDR3 DNA: TGCAGTGCTAGCGGGGCCCCCGGATCGAACTATGGCTACACCTTC; D gene: -; J gene: TRBJ1-2; V gene: TRBV20-1; clone size: many
CDR3 protein: CASSYSTAGSYEQYF; CDR3 DNA: TGTGCCAGCAGTTACTCGACGGCAGGGAGCTACGAGCAGTACTTC; D gene: -; J gene: TRBJ2-7; V gene: TRBV6-5; clone size: few
CDR3 protein: CASIKRGNTEAFF; CDR3 DNA: TGTGCCAGCATTAAAAGGGGTAACACTGAAGCTTTCTTT; D gene: -; J gene: TRBJ1-1; V gene: TRBV28; clone size: few
CDR3 protein: CASSLAQKGGTDTQYF; CDR3 DNA: TGCGCCAGCAGCTTGGCCCAAAAGGGAGGCACAGATACGCAGTATTTT; D gene: -; J gene: TRBJ2-3; V gene: TRBV5-1; clone size: many
CDR3 protein: CASSYAGTGIMFTDTQYF; CDR3 DNA: TGTGCCAGCAGTTACGCCGGGACAGGGATTATGTTCACAGATACGCAGTATTTT; D gene: TRBD1; J gene: TRBJ2-3; V gene: TRBV6-5; clone size: -
CDR3 protein: CASSLARTRSTEIQYF; CDR3 DNA: TGCGCCAGCAGCTTGGCCAGGACTAGATCCACGGAGATCCAGTACTTC; D gene: TRBD2; J gene: TRBJ2-5; V gene: TRBV5-1; clone size: -
CDR3 protein: CASSVGTTYEQYF; CDR3 DNA: TGTGCCAGCAGCGTCGGGACTACCTACGAGCAGTACTTC; D gene: TRBD2; J gene: TRBJ2-7; V gene: TRBV9; clone size: -
CDR3 protein: CASTSGIRDRGRGETQYF; CDR3 DNA: TGTGCCAGCACCTCCGGGATAAGGGACAGGGGGCGCGGAGAGACCCAGTACTTC; D gene: TRBD1; J gene: TRBJ2-5; V gene: TRBV7-3; clone size: many
CDR3 protein: CASSTGRGEQYF; CDR3 DNA: TGTGCCAGCAGTACAGGGAGAGGTGAGCAGTACTTC; D gene: -; J gene: TRBJ2-7; V gene: TRBV6-6; clone size: many
CDR3 protein: CSATRTSGETQYF; CDR3 DNA: TGCAGTGCTACTAGGACTAGCGGGGAGACCCAGTACTTC; D gene: TRBD2; J gene: TRBJ2-5; V gene: TRBV20-1; clone size: many
CDR3 protein: CASSPGQGATIGYTF; CDR3 DNA: TGTGCCAGCAGCCCCGGACAGGGGGCCACTATTGGCTACACCTTC; D gene: TRBD1; J gene: TRBJ1-2; V gene: TRBV5-6; clone size: -
CDR3 protein: CASSQSLSETQYF; CDR3 DNA: TGCGCCAGCAGCCAGTCCCTAAGCGAGACCCAGTACTTC; D gene: -; J gene: TRBJ2-5; V gene: TRBV4-3; clone size: few
CDR3 protein: CSVIDRIGNEQFF; CDR3 DNA: TGCAGCGTTATAGACAGGATCGGGAATGAGCAGTTCTTC; D gene: -; J gene: TRBJ2-1; V gene: TRBV29-1; clone size: -
CDR3 protein: CASSEAGRATEAFF; CDR3 DNA: TGTGCCAGCAGTGAAGCGGGCAGGGCTACTGAAGCTTTCTTT; D gene: -; J gene: TRBJ1-1; V gene: TRBV2; clone size: many
CDR3 protein: CSAGASEQTTEAFF; CDR3 DNA: TGCAGTGCGGGGGCCTCGGAACAGACTACTGAAGCTTTCTTT; D gene: -; J gene: TRBJ1-1; V gene: TRBV20-1; clone size: -
CDR3 protein: CASSLVGLAHEQYF; CDR3 DNA: TGTGCCAGCAGCTTAGTGGGACTAGCGCACGAGCAGTACTTC; D gene: TRBD2; J gene: TRBJ2-7; V gene: TRBV7-8; clone size: few
CDR3 protein: CASSLSPAGALTGELFF; CDR3 DNA: TGTGCCAGCAGTCTCTCCCCGGCGGGGGCATTGACCGGGGAGCTGTTTTTT; D gene: -; J gene: TRBJ2-2; V gene: TRBV7-3; clone size: few
CDR3 protein: CASSRTERGLAF; CDR3 DNA: TGTGCCAGCAGCCGGACAGAAAGAGGCCTGGCCTTC; D gene: -; J gene: TRBJ2-7; V gene: TRBV6-2/TRBV6-3; clone size: -
CDR3 protein: CASSEYRGQGTYEQYF; CDR3 DNA: TGTGCCAGCAGTGAATACAGGGGACAGGGTACCTACGAGCAGTACTTC; D gene: TRBD1; J gene: TRBJ2-7; V gene: TRBV25-1; clone size: -
CDR3 protein: CASSLVRARADTQYF; CDR3 DNA: TGTGCCAGCAGCTTAGTGAGGGCCCGCGCAGATACGCAGTATTTT; D gene: -; J gene: TRBJ2-3; V gene: TRBV7-2; clone size: -
CDR3 protein: CASRPLTGKQYEQYF; CDR3 DNA: TGTGCCAGCAGGCCCCTGACAGGGAAGCAATACGAGCAGTACTTC; D gene: TRBD1; J gene: TRBJ2-7; V gene: TRBV6-5; clone size: many
CDR3 protein: CSATLAGGPDTQYF; CDR3 DNA: TGCAGCGCCACTTTAGCGGGTGGCCCAGATACGCAGTATTTT; D gene: TRBD2; J gene: TRBJ2-3; V gene: TRBV29-1; clone size: -
CDR3 protein: CASRIKGLAKNIQYF; CDR3 DNA: TGTGCCAGCAGGATCAAAGGGCTAGCCAAAAACATTCAGTACTTC; D gene: -; J gene: TRBJ2-4; V gene: TRBV7-2; clone size: few
CDR3 protein: CSVKTGGAETQYF; CDR3 DNA: TGCAGCGTTAAGACAGGGGGGGCAGAGACCCAGTACTTC; D gene: TRBD1; J gene: TRBJ2-5; V gene: TRBV29-1; clone size: few
CDR3 protein: CASTKTGAQETQYF; CDR3 DNA: TGTGCCAGCACCAAGACAGGGGCGCAAGAGACCCAGTACTTC; D gene: TRBD1; J gene: TRBJ2-5; V gene: TRBV9; clone size: many
CDR3 protein: CASSLDMVGSAFF; CDR3 DNA: TGTGCCAGCAGCTTAGATATGGTCGGTTCGGCTTTCTTT; D gene: -; J gene: TRBJ1-1; V gene: TRBV11-2; clone size: many
CDR3 protein: CASSVQANRPQHF; CDR3 DNA: TGTGCCAGCAGCGTACAGGCTAATCGGCCCCAGCATTTT; D gene: -; J gene: TRBJ1-5; V gene: TRBV9; clone size: -
CDR3 protein: CASGLSQRTEAFF; CDR3 DNA: TGTGCCAGCGGCTTATCCCAGCGGACTGAAGCTTTCTTT; D gene: -; J gene: TRBJ1-1; V gene: TRBV7-6; clone size: -
CDR3 protein: CASSSLADTQYF; CDR3 DNA: TGTGCCAGCAGCTCACTAGCGGATACGCAGTATTTT; D gene: TRBD2; J gene: TRBJ2-3; V gene: TRBV7-2; clone size: many
CDR3 protein: CASSEDSGEPTDTQYF; CDR3 DNA: TGTGCCAGCAGTGAAGATAGCGGGGAGCCCACAGATACGCAGTATTTT; D gene: TRBD2; J gene: TRBJ2-3; V gene: TRBV2; clone size: few